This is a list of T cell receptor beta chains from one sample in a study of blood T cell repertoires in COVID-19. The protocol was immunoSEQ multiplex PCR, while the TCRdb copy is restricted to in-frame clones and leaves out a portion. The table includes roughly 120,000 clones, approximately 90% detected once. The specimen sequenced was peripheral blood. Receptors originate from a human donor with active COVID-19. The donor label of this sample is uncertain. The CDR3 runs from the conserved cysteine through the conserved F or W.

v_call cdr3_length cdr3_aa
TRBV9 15 CASSANRVGAGELFF
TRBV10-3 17 CAISESPLAYSNTEAFF
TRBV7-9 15 CASSLDTGGTGELFF
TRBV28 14 CASTTGGPNSPLHF
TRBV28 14 CASRGTGQGYGYTF
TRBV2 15 CASSEASDYGYGYTF
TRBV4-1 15 CASSQVVQGTYEQYF
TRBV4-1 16 CASSTGTSSSTDTQYF
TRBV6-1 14 CASSDITGREKLFF
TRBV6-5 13 CASSYEHQGGQYF
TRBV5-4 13 CASSLPGFNEQFF
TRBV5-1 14 CASSLGAGSYEQYF
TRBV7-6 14 CASSFTGGATEAFF
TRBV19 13 CASSPDYNQPQHF
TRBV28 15 CASSLIATGQETQYF
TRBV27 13 CASMDRDPDTQYF
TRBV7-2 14 CASSLATDRGRYTF
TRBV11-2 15 CASSTRKTGGGEQYF
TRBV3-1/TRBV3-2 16 CASSQERLAGTDTQYF
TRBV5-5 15 CASRYQDRGLLEQYF
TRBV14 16 CASSSGTGGYTGELFF
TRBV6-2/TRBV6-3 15 CASSYSGTTGNTIYF
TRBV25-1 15 CASRGTQPSYNEQFF
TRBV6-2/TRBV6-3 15 CASSFTGTMGNTIYF
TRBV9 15 CASSVAGQGDSPLHF
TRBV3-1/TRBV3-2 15 CASSRRLRESGGYTF
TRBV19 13 CATSGLALDTQYF
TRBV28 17 CASSLVTLALDRHEQYF
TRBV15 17 CATSRDWSSGNTGELFF
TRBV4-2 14 CASSQEGGSYEQYF
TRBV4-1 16 CASSQVSTGGIYEQYF